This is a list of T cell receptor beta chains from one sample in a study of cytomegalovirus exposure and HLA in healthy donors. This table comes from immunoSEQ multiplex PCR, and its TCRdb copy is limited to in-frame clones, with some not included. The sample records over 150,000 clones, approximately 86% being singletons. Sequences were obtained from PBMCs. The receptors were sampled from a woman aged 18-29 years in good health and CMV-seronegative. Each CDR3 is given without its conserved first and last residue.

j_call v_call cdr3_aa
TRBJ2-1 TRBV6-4 ASSEASSGGVSEQF
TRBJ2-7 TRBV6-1 ASSDPGGREQY
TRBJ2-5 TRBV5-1 ASSLPSGGETQY
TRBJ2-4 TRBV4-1 ASSQVKLAGGQNIQY
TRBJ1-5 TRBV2 ASSVRGLGQPQH
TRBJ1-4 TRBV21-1 ASPGLDKEKLF
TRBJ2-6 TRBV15 ATGTGSSGANVLT
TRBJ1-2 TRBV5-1 ASSLATGAYGYT
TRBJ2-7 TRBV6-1 ASSLGLAGDEQY
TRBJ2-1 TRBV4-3 AASSGRAIYNEQF
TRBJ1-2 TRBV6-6 ASSSQQGDYGYT
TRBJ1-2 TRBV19 ASSIGSTGYT
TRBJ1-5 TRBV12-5 ASGFRYQPQH
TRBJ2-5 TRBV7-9 ASSLVGAQETQY
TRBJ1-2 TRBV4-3 ASSQGTPANYGYT
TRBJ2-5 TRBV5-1 ASSLTSGGGETQY
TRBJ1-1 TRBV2 ASSMNTEAF
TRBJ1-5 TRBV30 AWTLEEGQPQH
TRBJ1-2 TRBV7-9 ASSLGSMHYGYT
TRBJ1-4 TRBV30 AWSVLFGTGNEKLF
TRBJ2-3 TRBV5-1 ASGVAGGGADTQY
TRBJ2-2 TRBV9 ASRWRGEGGELF
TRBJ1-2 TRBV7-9 ASSPGQTTT
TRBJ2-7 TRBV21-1 ASSKLPVHSGTGSYEQY
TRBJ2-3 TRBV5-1 ASSLFSTDTQY
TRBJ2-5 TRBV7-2 ASSQGQGRTQY
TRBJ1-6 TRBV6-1 ASSEALYGGGGNSPLH
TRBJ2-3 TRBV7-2 ASSLVGQPGTDTQY
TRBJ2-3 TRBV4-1 ASSQWGGEAGASDTQY
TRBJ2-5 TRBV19 ASRGSGGETQY
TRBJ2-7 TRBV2 ASLQGPYEQY
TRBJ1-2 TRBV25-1 ASSPTGWGNYGYT
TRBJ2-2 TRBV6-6 ASSPRLAGDTGELF
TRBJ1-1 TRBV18 ASSRGENTEAF
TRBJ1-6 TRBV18 ASSPPRGWEDNSPLH
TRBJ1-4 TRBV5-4 ASSLGTGTRTTNEKLF
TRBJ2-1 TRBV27 ASSPIGDGVRI
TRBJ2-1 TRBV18 ASSPPGLADNEQF
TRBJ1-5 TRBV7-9 ASSSGTGGIRHQPQH
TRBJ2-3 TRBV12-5 ASGLQYYEGEGLEGDTQY
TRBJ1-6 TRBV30 AWRDTGSYLFNSPLH
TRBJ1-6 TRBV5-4 ASSPPGDNSPLH
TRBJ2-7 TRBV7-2 ASSPRVGEQY
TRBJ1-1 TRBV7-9 ASSISGGNTEAF
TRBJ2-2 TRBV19 ASSRQTALTGELF
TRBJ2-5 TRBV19 ASSMTGASETQY
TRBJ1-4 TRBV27 ASSHDYSYEKLF
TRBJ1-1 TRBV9 ASSPQLTGGGVNTEAF
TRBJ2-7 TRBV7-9 ASSPEWAYEQY
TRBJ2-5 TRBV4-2 ASSQAGTQY
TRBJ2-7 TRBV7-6 ASSSLPGQGEQY